These T cell receptor beta chains were read from a single sample in a study of CD8 T cells in Susac syndrome. TCRdb used MiXCR to reprocess the immunoSEQ multiplex PCR reads, holding one entry per CDR3 protein. The data show around 270,000 distinct CDR3 sequences, over 75% seen once. Sequencing input: CD8+ T cells from PBMCs. The receptors here all came from a human donor with multiple sclerosis. Each CDR3 is given with its conserved first and last residue. A D gene is named only where the DNA matches it firmly. Size is stated for part of the rows, as once, few or many counts, or as a class when the clone is expanded.

d_call,j_call,clone_size,v_call,cdr3_aa,cdr3_nt
NA,TRBJ1-1,NA,TRBV6-2/TRBV6-3,CASTSGRDASLNTEAFF,TGTGCCAGCACCAGTGGCCGGGACGCGAGTTTGAACACTGAAGCTTTCTTT
NA,TRBJ2-7,NA,TRBV27,CASSSLTGNYEQYF,TGTGCCAGCAGTTCCCTTACAGGGAACTACGAGCAGTACTTC
NA,TRBJ2-1,NA,TRBV20-1,CSARDPLDFNEQFF,TGCAGTGCTAGAGATCCCCTCGACTTTAATGAGCAGTTCTTC
NA,TRBJ2-1,NA,TRBV4-3,CASSQTSAVDEQFF,TGCGCCAGCAGCCAAACTTCAGCGGTCGATGAGCAGTTCTTC
NA,TRBJ2-3,NA,TRBV30,CASNGLGDTQYF,TGTGCCTCCAACGGGCTGGGAGATACGCAGTATTTT
TRBD2,TRBJ2-3,NA,TRBV20-1,CSARDREWTSETDTQYF,TGCAGTGCTAGAGATCGAGAATGGACTAGCGAGACAGATACGCAGTATTTT
NA,TRBJ2-1,NA,TRBV12-3/TRBV12-4,CASSPGPNVGYNEQFF,TGTGCCAGCAGCCCCGGGCCCAACGTCGGTTACAATGAGCAGTTCTTC
NA,TRBJ2-5,NA,TRBV7-9,CASSLRTGGQGAQYF,TGTGCCAGCAGCTTACGAACGGGGGGCCAGGGGGCCCAGTACTTC
TRBD1,TRBJ2-7,once,TRBV12-3/TRBV12-4,CASMTGGAAYEQYF,TGTGCCAGCATGACAGGGGGCGCTGCCTACGAGCAGTACTTC
TRBD2,TRBJ2-5,NA,TRBV11-2,CASSFPTSGGGSTQYF,TGTGCCAGCAGCTTTCCGACGTCTGGCGGGGGATCGACCCAGTACTTC
NA,TRBJ1-6,NA,TRBV30,CAWSGGGDSPLHF,TGTGCCTGGAGTGGTGGCGGGGATTCACCCCTCCACTTT
NA,TRBJ2-1,NA,TRBV20-1,CSARGDVEGSLGEQFF,TGCAGTGCTAGAGGTGATGTGGAAGGCTCGCTCGGTGAGCAGTTCTTC
TRBD1,TRBJ1-1,NA,TRBV29-1,CSVRGGGGNTEAFF,TGCAGCGTTAGAGGAGGAGGGGGCAACACTGAAGCTTTCTTT
NA,TRBJ2-1,once,TRBV20-1,CSARMSVSYNEQFF,TGCAGTGCTAGAATGTCAGTCTCCTACAATGAGCAGTTCTTC
NA,TRBJ2-2,NA,TRBV29-1,CSVGPSTGELFF,TGCAGCGTTGGGCCAAGCACCGGGGAGCTGTTTTTT